The 26 T cell receptor beta chains given below trace back to one sample, sequenced in a study of blood T cell repertoires in COVID-19. Generated by immunoSEQ multiplex PCR, the TCRdb table keeps only in-frame clones and is missing some. The sample holds roughly 330,000 clones, around 87% seen once. The source material was peripheral blood. These receptors came from a woman in her forties or fifties with active or convalescent COVID-19.

This clone was found a few times. This sequence joins TRBV4-2 and TRBJ1-6; D remains unclear. V was pared by 0 bases and J by 9 bases, with 12 bases between. The CDR3 loop spans 15 amino acids. Germline values: CDR1 LGHNA, CDR2 YNFKEQ. CDR3 nucleotide sequence: TGTGCCAGCAGCCAAGATTCCGGGAAGAGTTCACCCCTCCACTTT. This encodes CASSQDSGKSSPLHF.

The V call is TRBV4-3, the J call TRBJ2-5; 8 bases are shared with TRBD2. The J segment lost 4 bases and the V segment lost 0 bases, leaving 10 bases of the junction unmatched. The germline V gene has CDR1 LGHNA and CDR2 YSLEER. This CDR3 is built from 17 residues. The CDR3 protein is CASSQDIGSGSRETQYF. Written as DNA, the CDR3 is TGCGCCAGCAGCCAAGATATAGGGAGCGGGAGTAGAGAGACCCAGTACTTC.

The V gene is TRBV5-1, the J gene TRBJ2-5; 9 bases are a match to TRBD2. The CDR3 covers 16 residues. Per the germline V gene, CDR1 is SGHRS and CDR2 is YFSETQ. The J segment lost 5 bases and the V segment lost 4 bases, leaving 12 bases of the junction unmatched. CDR3 nucleotide sequence: TGCGCCAGCAGCGGAACCGGGACTAGCCCTTGGGAGACCCAGTACTTC. Translating gives CASSGTGTSPWETQYF.

This chain links TRBV5-4 with TRBJ2-1; 9 bases are a match to TRBD1. J lost 4 bases, V lost 3 bases, and 8 bases had no gene match. Germline loops: CDR1 SGHNT, CDR2 YYREEE (reference sequence). The CDR3 totals 16 residues. CDR3 region: CASSSSTGTGYNEQFF. In nucleotides, the CDR3 is TGTGCCAGCAGCTCCTCAACCGGGACAGGGTACAATGAGCAGTTCTTC.

The gene calls are TRBV7-8 and TRBJ2-2; TRBD1 matches 8 bases. V lost 4 bases to trimming and J lost 4 bases; unmatched junction nucleotides: 5. Germline V lookup: CDR1 SGHVS, CDR2 FQNEAQ. This CDR3 contains 15 residues. CDR3: CASSYRGQGTGELFF. The CDR3 DNA sequence: TGTGCCAGCAGCTACCGAGGACAGGGCACCGGGGAGCTGTTTTTT.

The chain employs TRBV30 and TRBJ1-5; TRBD1 agrees at 10 bases. Unmatched junction bases numbered 4, after V lost 2 bases and J lost 6 bases. CDR1 is GTSNPN, CDR2 SVGIG, per germline (reference sequence). CDR3 length: 14 amino acids. CDR3 sequence reads: CAWSPGQGGQPQHF. The CDR3 DNA reads TGTGCCTGGAGTCCCGGACAGGGGGGTCAGCCCCAGCATTTT.

The chain carries TRBV30 and TRBJ2-7; 9 bases match TRBD1. The V gene's germline CDR1 is GTSNPN and CDR2 SVGIG (reference sequence). Unmatched junction bases numbered 4, after V lost 2 bases and J lost 2 bases. This CDR3 spans 14 amino acids. The CDR3 DNA reads TGTGCCTGGAGTCCCGGGACAGGGCCCTACGAGCAGTACTTC. Translation: CAWSPGTGPYEQYF.

This clone was counted once. The V gene is TRBV15, the J gene TRBJ1-5; 7 bases fit TRBD1. V lost 0 bases, J lost 5 bases, and 4 bases stayed unmatched. Germline V gene data show CDR1 as LNHNV and CDR2 as YYDKDF (reference sequence). CDR3 size: 15 residues. CDR3 protein: CATSRDNRGDQPQHF. CDR3 nucleotides: TGTGCCACCAGCAGAGATAACAGGGGAGATCAGCCCCAGCATTTT.

This sequence joins TRBV30 and TRBJ1-1, with 11 bases identical to TRBD1. The trim removed 1 base at V and 8 bases at J, leaving 0 bases unmatched. The germline V gene encodes CDR1 GTSNPN and CDR2 SVGIG (reference sequence). The CDR3 spans 12 residues. CDR3: CAWSGDRGEAFF. In nucleotides, the CDR3 is TGTGCCTGGAGTGGGGACAGGGGGGAAGCTTTCTTT.

The J gene is TRBJ1-5, the V gene TRBV28; the D is unclear. With 7 bases removed from V and 3 bases from J, the gap between germline ends came to 10 bases. Per the germline V gene, CDR1 is MDHEN and CDR2 is SYDVKM. The CDR3 extends over 13 amino acids. The CDR3 coding sequence is TGTGCCAGCAATAGCAGACTCAATCAGCCCCAGCATTTT. Its protein is CASNSRLNQPQHF.

The V and J genes are TRBV15 and TRBJ2-7; 8 bases are a match to TRBD2. This CDR3 spans 17 amino acids. V dropped 2 bases and J dropped 2; count of bases not matched to a gene: 11. The germline V gene has CDR1 LNHNV and CDR2 YYDKDF (reference sequence). CDR3 sequence reads: CATSRLAVASGPYEQYF. The CDR3 region has the DNA TGTGCCACCAGCAGATTGGCGGTTGCTAGCGGGCCCTACGAGCAGTACTTC.

This clone was seen a few times. This rearrangement joins TRBV19 to TRBJ1-5; D not certain. Deletions cut 7 bases from V and 4 bases from J, with 14 bases between. Germline V gives CDR1 LNHDA, CDR2 SQIVND (reference sequence). The CDR3 loop spans 14 amino acids. The CDR3 nucleotides are TGTGCCAGTACCACCAGTCCTTGGAATCAGCCCCAGCATTTT. Amino acids: CASTTSPWNQPQHF.

The V gene is TRBV6-2 or TRBV6-3, the J gene TRBJ2-7; 8 nucleotides align to TRBD1. This CDR3 has 15 amino acids. CDR1 and CDR2 from the germline V gene are MNHEY and SVGEGT. V was pared by 5 bases and J by 2 bases, with 8 bases of the junction left unmatched. CDR3 residues: CASSPTGAHTYEQYF. CDR3 in DNA: TGTGCCAGCAGTCCGACAGGGGCCCACACCTACGAGCAGTACTTC.

This clone was seen only once. V and J are TRBV20-1 and TRBJ1-4, with D perhaps TRBD1 (5 bases). In germline, CDR1 is DFQATT, CDR2 SNEGSKA (reference sequence). With 3 bases removed from V and 5 bases from J, the gap between germline ends came to 16 bases. The CDR3 consists of 15 residues. The DNA of the CDR3 is TGCAGTGCTAGTAATCCGTACAGGCGGAATGAAAAACTGTTTTTT. Translation: CSASNPYRRNEKLFF.

The V and J genes are TRBV30 and TRBJ1-1; D is uncertain. This CDR3 contains 11 residues. Per the germline V gene, CDR1 is GTSNPN and CDR2 is SVGIG (reference sequence). The V gene lost 5 bases and the J gene lost 2 bases, with 6 bases spanning the gap. CDR3 protein: CAWGSNTEAFF. The CDR3 bases are TGTGCCTGGGGTAGTAACACTGAAGCTTTCTTT.

The V gene is TRBV15, the J gene TRBJ2-3; 7 bases match TRBD2. The CDR3 sequence is 17 residues long. Trimming took 5 bases from V and 6 from J; bases not matched to a gene: 17. CDR1 and CDR2 (germline): LNHNV, YYDKDF (reference sequence). CDR3 bases: TGTGCCACCAGCCCCCGGAGGCCGGGAGGCTCGTGGGATACGCAGTATTTT. It yields the protein CATSPRRPGGSWDTQYF.

The genes are TRBV12-3 or TRBV12-4 and TRBJ2-6; a possible D gene is TRBD2 (5 bases). V lost 10 bases, J lost 3 bases, and 10 bases lay in between. This CDR3 comprises 13 residues. The CDR3 coding sequence is TGTGCCATCTCCGGACTTGGGGCCAACGTCCTGACTTTC. It codes for CAISGLGANVLTF.

The rearrangement links TRBV29-1 to TRBJ1-2; D is possibly TRBD1 (6 bases). The CDR3 length is 12 residues. V was pared by 3 bases and J by 12 bases, with 17 bases between. Germline CDR1 is SQVTM and CDR2 is ANQGSEA. DNA for the CDR3: TGCAGCGTTGATCCCCCCCGCGGGGGCGACACCTTC. Translating gives CSVDPPRGGDTF.

The CDR3 DNA is TGTGCCAGTAGTATTCGCCCCTCTAGCGGGAGGCTTCAAGAGCAGTACTTC. Its protein is CASSIRPSSGRLQEQYF. V and J are TRBV19 and TRBJ2-7, with TRBD2 matching over 11 bases. The CDR3 extends over 17 amino acids. After removal of 3 bases from V and 7 bases from J, the junction contained 14 bases not matched to a gene. CDR1 is LNHDA, CDR2 SQIVND, per germline (reference sequence).

The V call is TRBV28, the J call TRBJ1-2; no clear D. Germline V gene sequence: CDR1 MDHEN, CDR2 SYDVKM. The V end was cut by 6 bases, the J end by 2 bases, with 10 bases between. The CDR3 has 13 residues. The CDR3 sequence: CASRSSSNYGYTF. The CDR3 nucleotides read TGTGCCAGCAGGAGTTCTTCCAACTATGGCTACACCTTC.

The CDR3 is CASSPRGTSGVETQYF. CDR3 in DNA: TGTGCCAGCAGCCCCCGTGGGACTAGCGGGGTGGAGACCCAGTACTTC. This chain connects TRBV7-8 to TRBJ2-5; 13 bases are shared with TRBD2. Trimming removed 5 bases from V and 5 bases from J; junction bases left unmatched: 8. Germline V lookup: CDR1 SGHVS, CDR2 FQNEAQ. The CDR3 has 16 amino acids.

The gene calls are TRBV6-5 and TRBJ2-1, with 8 positions matching TRBD2. V was clipped by 4 bases and J by 5 bases; unmatched bases: 7. CDR1 MNHEY and CDR2 SVGAGI come from the germline V gene. The CDR3 extends over 15 amino acids. CDR3 sequence (DNA): TGTGCCAGCAGTTTCTCCGGGACTAGGGACAATGAGCAGTTCTTC. This gives the protein CASSFSGTRDNEQFF.

V and J are TRBV7-2 and TRBJ2-4; perhaps TRBD1 as D (6 bases). The CDR3 contains 14 residues. Germline V gene data show CDR1 as SGHTA and CDR2 as FQGNSA. V was clipped by 7 bases and J by 6 bases, with 16 bases between them. As DNA, the CDR3 is TGTGCCAGCAAGCCCGACAGGATGGGAAACATTCAGTACTTC. It yields the protein CASKPDRMGNIQYF.

Only a few counts were recorded for this clone. The chain employs TRBV19 and TRBJ2-6, with D uncertain. Between the trimmed V and J ends, which lost 3 bases and 0 bases, there was a span of 6 bases. The CDR3 is 15 residues long. CDR1 is LNHDA, CDR2 SQIVND, per germline (reference sequence). The CDR3 DNA reads as TGTGCCAGTAGTATTGTTCTCTCTGGGGCCAACGTCCTGACTTTC. Protein sequence: CASSIVLSGANVLTF. Using reference TRBV19 and TRBJ2-6 for the parts outside the CDR3, the full variable domain is DGGITQSPKYLFRKEGQNVTLSCEQNLNHDAMYWYRQDPGQGLRLIYYSQIVNDFQKGDIAEGYSVSREKKESFPLTVTSAQKNPTAFYLCASSIVLSGANVLTFGAGSRLTVL.

This clone was found once. V and J are TRBV2 and TRBJ2-5, with 7 bases matching TRBD2. CDR3 length equals 15 residues. V trimming: 5 bases; J trimming: 3 bases; junction bases outside the gene matches: 9. Germline V gives CDR1 SNHLY, CDR2 FYNNEI. CDR3 loop: CASSPDGAGEETQYF. In DNA, the CDR3 is TGTGCCAGCAGTCCCGACGGGGCGGGAGAAGAGACCCAGTACTTC. Full variable domain (rest looked up from reference TRBV2 and TRBJ2-5): EPEVTQTPSHQVTQMGQEVILRCVPISNHLYFYWYRQILGQKVEFLVSFYNNEISEKSEIFDDQFSVERPDGSNFTLKIRSTKLEDSAMYFCASSPDGAGEETQYFGPGTRLLVL.

There are a few counts of this clone. The rearrangement links TRBV3-1 (or the pseudogene TRBV3-2) to TRBJ2-7; 7 bases map to TRBD2. CDR1 is LGHDT and CDR2 is YNNKEL in the germline V gene (reference sequence). The J segment lost 0 bases and the V segment lost 3 bases, leaving 2 bases of the junction unmatched. The CDR3 loop spans 14 amino acids. This CDR3 reads CASSQGTISYEQYF. The CDR3 nucleotides are TGTGCCAGCAGCCAGGGGACTATCTCCTACGAGCAGTACTTC.